This TCR beta chain was sequenced for a study of shared clonotypes between healthy human individuals (dated by TCRdb to 2020 to 2021). About the investigation overall: The cohort comprised two women and a few men aged 18 to 49 years. To estimate repertoire size and how much clonotypes are shared between individuals, the study performed deep sequencing of blood TCR repertoires from a few healthy adults. Different laboratories and diverse techniques were used to prepare libraries and sequence TCR repertoires, to increase sequencing depth and limit assay-specific biases. Each donor's leukapheresis produced roughly between about 0.8 and 10 billion PBMCs. Per donor, three plates each were used for CD4 naive and CD4 memory, two for CD8 naive, and one for CD8 memory. Findings and caveats that apply to the study as a whole: Incomplete sequencing was indicated by rarefaction of sorted-subset datasets, despite the large sequencing depth. Clonotypes shared by all four sorted-subset donors showed higher generation probabilities than non-shared clonotypes. Naive subsets generally had larger estimated clonotype richness than memory subsets. Sampling was limited to blood, and TCR repertoires in tissue likely differ from TCR repertoires in blood. The small number of donors limited the genetic and exposure-history diversity represented. When several donors were compared, the shared fraction of clonotypes was around 5% for naive CD4, 3.5% to 4% for naive CD8, about 2.5% for memory CD4, and 0.35% to 0.5% for memory CD8. Based on pairwise subsampling, the degree of clonotype sharing among donors was expected to be affected by sequencing depth.

Using the deep immunoSEQ assay, TCR CDR3 regions were amplified from genomic DNA by multiplex PCR. For each cell subset, the extracted genomic DNA was distributed evenly across all wells of several immunoSEQ 96-well plates, and each plate served as one replicate. For sorted subsets, approximately 190 ng genomic DNA, equal to 30,000 or so T cell genomes, was loaded into each replicate PCR. Purified libraries were quantified with a Qubit 3.0 fluorometer, sized on a Bioanalyzer 2100, and re-quantified with the KAPA Library Quantification kit. Every immunoSEQ 96-well plate was sequenced on a dedicated single-read 150-cycle Illumina NextSeq 550 flow cell. On the study's bioinformatics: Because only junctional sequences without quality scores were contained in the immunoSEQ output, filtering matching that applied to full-length reads could not be performed. To assign V/J genes and CDR3, sequences were annotated against IMGT germline references using PyIR, a Python wrapper for IgBLAST v1.9. Reads were filtered out if the reads had weak V/J assignments (E-value above 1e-6), no CDR3, stop codons, out-of-frame junctions, or ambiguous translated residues. V3J clonotypes were defined as sequences sharing an identical inferred V gene, J gene, and CDR3 amino acid sequence. Percentage overlap between repertoires was computed as shared unique clonotypes divided by the size of the smaller repertoire. Richness of each repertoire was evaluated using RTK rarefaction, the Chao1 estimator, and Recon v2.1 estimates of unobserved clonotypes. OLGA was used to compute generation probabilities for all TCRbeta clonotypes that the gDNA method yielded from a handful of donors. TCRdb provides this immuneACCESS table in a form limited to in-frame rearrangements. Some clones are lacking; in checked studies, under half of them reflect an unresolved V gene, and why the rest are absent is not known. The V and J calls and the clone size are those of that table, but D and trimming were determined from the DNA. The sample table shows more than 2,000,000 clones, and approximately 95% are seen once. Under 0.45% of the sample goes to the ten largest clones.

The donors were healthy, HIV-negative adults with no recently reported acute infections or vaccinations. Every donor was a Caucasian adult living in Nashville, Tennessee, USA. CD4+ T cells were enriched through magnetic negative selection, after which naive cells were positively selected on CD45RA and the remaining negative fraction served as the memory subset. Blood was obtained by leukapheresis, after which PBMCs were separated by Ficoll-Histopaque density gradient centrifugation and cryopreserved in liquid nitrogen vapor phase. Purity and quantity of every magnetically sorted T cell population were checked by analytical flow cytometry. Genomic DNA was isolated from each sorted fraction and quantified by UV absorbance on a Nanodrop 2000c. Looking up the germline V gene yields CDR1 MGHRA and CDR2 YSYEKL. The CDR3 covers 17 residues, taking in both the cysteine and the phenylalanine. The only DNA kept is the CDR3, 51 bases in frame from the first base. V drops 0 bases and J drops 7 bases, leaving 19 bases in between.

As concerns this clone: No cognate antigen has been identified for it. No base quality information exists; no much larger clone differs at one position.

The rearranged segments are TRBV4-1 and TRBJ1-5; the D gene is perhaps TRBD1, from 5 matching bases. Sequencing was carried out using naive CD4+ T cells from PBMCs. The sample's cell subset or site label, decoded: CD45RA+ positively selected. This receptor was taken from a man aged 18 to 35 in good health. Some clones in this sample may be carry-over from other donors' samples. The DNA sequence is TGCGCCAGCAGCCAAGAGCGACAGCCCCTCCTGGGACAGCCCCAGCATTTT. This sequence encodes CASSQERQPLLGQPQHF.